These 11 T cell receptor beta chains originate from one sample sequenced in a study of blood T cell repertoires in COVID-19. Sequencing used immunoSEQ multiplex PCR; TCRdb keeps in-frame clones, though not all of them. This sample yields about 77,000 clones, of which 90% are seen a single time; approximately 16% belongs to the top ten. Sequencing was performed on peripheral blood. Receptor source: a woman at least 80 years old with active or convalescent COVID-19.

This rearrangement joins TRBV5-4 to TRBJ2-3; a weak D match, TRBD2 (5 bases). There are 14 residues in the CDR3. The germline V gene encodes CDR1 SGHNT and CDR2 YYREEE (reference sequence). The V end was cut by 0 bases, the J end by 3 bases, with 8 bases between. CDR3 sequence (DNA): TGTGCCAGCAGCTTGGTCTGGGAGACAGATACGCAGTATTTT. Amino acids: CASSLVWETDTQYF.

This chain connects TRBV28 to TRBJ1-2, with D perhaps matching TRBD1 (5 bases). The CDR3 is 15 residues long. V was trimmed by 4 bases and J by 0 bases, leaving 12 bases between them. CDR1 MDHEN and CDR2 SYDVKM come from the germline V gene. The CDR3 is CASSYRSGPNYGYTF. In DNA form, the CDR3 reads TGTGCCAGCAGTTACAGGTCTGGCCCTAACTATGGCTACACCTTC.

Here the CDR3 reads CAWSSGVTQYF. The CDR3, as DNA: TGTGCCTGGAGCTCAGGGGTGACCCAGTACTTC. The rearrangement uses TRBV30 and TRBJ2-5, with D possibly TRBD1 on 6 matching bases. Trimming shortened V by 3 bases and J by 7 bases, and 9 bases separated the two germline ends. The CDR3 spans 11 residues. CDR1 is GTSNPN, CDR2 SVGIG, per germline (reference sequence).

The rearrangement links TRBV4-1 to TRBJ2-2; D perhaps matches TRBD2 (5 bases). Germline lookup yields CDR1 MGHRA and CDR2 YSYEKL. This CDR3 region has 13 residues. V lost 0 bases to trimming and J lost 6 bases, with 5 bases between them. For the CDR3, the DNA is TGCGCCAGCAGCCAAGAGAGGGCCGGGGAGCTGTTTTTT. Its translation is CASSQERAGELFF.

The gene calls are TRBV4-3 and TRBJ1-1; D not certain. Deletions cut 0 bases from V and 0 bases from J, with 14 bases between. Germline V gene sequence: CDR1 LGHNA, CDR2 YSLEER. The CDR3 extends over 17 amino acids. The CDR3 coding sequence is TGCGCCAGCAGCCAAGATTTGGTGCGGAACCTGAACACTGAAGCTTTCTTT. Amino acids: CASSQDLVRNLNTEAFF.

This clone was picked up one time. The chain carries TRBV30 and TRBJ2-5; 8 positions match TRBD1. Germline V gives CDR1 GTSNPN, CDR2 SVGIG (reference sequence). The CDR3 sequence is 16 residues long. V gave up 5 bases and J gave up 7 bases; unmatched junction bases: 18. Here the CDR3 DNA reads TGTGCCTGGGCCCTGATACTTCGGGACAGGACTCGGACCCAGTACTTC. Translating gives CAWALILRDRTRTQYF.

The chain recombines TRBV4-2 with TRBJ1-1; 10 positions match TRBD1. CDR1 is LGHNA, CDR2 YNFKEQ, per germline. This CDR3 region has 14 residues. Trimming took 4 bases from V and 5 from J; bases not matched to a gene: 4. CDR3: CASSLWTGGTEAFF. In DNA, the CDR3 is TGTGCCAGCAGCCTTTGGACAGGGGGGACTGAAGCTTTCTTT.

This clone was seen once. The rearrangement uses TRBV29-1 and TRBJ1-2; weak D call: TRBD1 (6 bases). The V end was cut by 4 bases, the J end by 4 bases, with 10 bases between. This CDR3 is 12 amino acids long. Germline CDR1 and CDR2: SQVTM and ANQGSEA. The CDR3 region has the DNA TGCAGCGTTGTCCAGGGGAGCTATGGCTACACCTTC. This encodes CSVVQGSYGYTF.

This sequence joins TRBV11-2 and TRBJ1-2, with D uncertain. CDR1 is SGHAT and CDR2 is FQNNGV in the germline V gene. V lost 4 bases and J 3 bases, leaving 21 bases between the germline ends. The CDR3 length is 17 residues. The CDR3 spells CASSSEDRLISYYGYTF. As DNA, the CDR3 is TGTGCCAGCAGCTCGGAGGATCGATTAATCTCGTACTATGGCTACACCTTC.

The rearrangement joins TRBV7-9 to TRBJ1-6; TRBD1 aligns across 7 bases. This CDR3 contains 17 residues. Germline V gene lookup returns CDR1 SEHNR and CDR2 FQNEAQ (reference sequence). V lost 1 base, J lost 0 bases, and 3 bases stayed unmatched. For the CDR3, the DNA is TGTGCCAGCAGCTTAGACAGGGGCAGCTCCTATAATTCACCCCTCCACTTT. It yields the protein CASSLDRGSSYNSPLHF. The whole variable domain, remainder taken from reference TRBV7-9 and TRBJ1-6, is DTGVSQNPRHKITKRGQNVTFRCDPISEHNRLYWYRQTLGQGPEFLTYFQNEAQLEKSRLLSDRFSAERPKGSFSTLEIQRTEQGDSAMYLCASSLDRGSSYNSPLHFGNGTRLTVT.

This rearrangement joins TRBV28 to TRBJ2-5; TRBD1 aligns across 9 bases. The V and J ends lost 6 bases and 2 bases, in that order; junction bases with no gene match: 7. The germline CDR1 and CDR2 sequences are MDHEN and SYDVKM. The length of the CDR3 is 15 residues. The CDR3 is CASSLGDRGQETQYF. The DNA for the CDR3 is TGTGCCAGCAGCCTGGGAGACAGGGGGCAAGAGACCCAGTACTTC.